This T cell receptor beta chain is drawn from a study of vaccination and CD4 T cells after COVID-19. Sequencing of cultured CD4+ T cell DNA used the Oncomine TCR Beta short-read assay. TCRdb itself ran the PCR reads through MiXCR, one entry per CDR3 protein. The sample lists approximately 19,000 distinct CDR3 sequences; around 50% were seen once. Regarding treatment: approximately 10-day PBMC culture with coronavirus spike peptide pools or control peptides (ViraFEST assay). Worth noting for this clonotype: Its cognate antigen is unknown.

Trimming left V 3 bases short and J 1 base short, with 14 bases between. The germline gives CDR1 LNHNV, CDR2 YYDKDF (reference sequence). This CDR3 comprises 16 residues. Sequencing was done on a sample of CD4+ T cells from blood, cultured in vitro. The clonotype was recovered from a human donor who had recovered from COVID-19. The V gene is TRBV15, the J gene TRBJ2-3; D perhaps matches TRBD2 (5 bases). In nucleotides, the CDR3 is TGTGCCACCAGCAGTCCGGACGGACTCCGCACAGATACGCAGTATTTT. Its protein product is CATSSPDGLRTDTQYF. Full variable domain (rest looked up from reference TRBV15 and TRBJ2-3): DAMVIQNPRYQVTQFGKPVTLSCSQTLNHNVMYWYQQKSSQAPKLLFHYYDKDFNNEADTPDNFQSRRPNTSFCFLDIRSPGLGDTAMYLCATSSPDGLRTDTQYFGPGTRLTVL.